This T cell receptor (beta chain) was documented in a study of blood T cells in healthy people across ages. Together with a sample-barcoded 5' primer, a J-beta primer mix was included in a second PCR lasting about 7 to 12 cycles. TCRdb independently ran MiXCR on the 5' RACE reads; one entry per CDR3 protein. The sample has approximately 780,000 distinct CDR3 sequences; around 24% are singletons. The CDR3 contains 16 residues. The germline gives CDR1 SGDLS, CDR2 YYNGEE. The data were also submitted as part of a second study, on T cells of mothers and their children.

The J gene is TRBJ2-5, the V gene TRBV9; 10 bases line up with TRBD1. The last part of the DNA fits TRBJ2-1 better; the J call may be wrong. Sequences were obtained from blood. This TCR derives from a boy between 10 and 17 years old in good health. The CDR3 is CASSVGQGATYNEQFF. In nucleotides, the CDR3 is TGTGCCAGCAGCGTAGGACAGGGGGCCACCTACAATGAGCAGTTCTTC.